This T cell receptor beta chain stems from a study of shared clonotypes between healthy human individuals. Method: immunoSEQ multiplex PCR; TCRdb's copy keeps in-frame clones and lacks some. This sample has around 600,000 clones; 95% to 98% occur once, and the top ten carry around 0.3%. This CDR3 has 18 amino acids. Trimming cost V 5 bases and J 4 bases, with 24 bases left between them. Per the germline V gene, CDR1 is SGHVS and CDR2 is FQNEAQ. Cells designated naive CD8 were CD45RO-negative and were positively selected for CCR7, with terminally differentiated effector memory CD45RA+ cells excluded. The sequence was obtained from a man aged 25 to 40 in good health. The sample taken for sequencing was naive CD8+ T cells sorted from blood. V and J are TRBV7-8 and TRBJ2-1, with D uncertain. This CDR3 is CASSPIRPGELGYNEQFF. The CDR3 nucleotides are TGTGCCAGCAGCCCCATTAGGCCAGGCGAGTTGGGTTACAATGAGCAGTTCTTC.